This TCR beta chain originates from a study of blood T cell repertoires in COVID-19 (dated by TCRdb to 2018 to 2020). A note on the overall study: The collaborator samples originated in the United States, Italy and Spain and spanned the acute and convalescent phases of COVID-19. A de-identified subject ID, COVID-19 status, age in years and sex were almost always included in the sample metadata. A freely available public database, intended as a resource for researchers studying the immune response to SARS-CoV-2, is where the repertoires were released. The samples were drawn from two sources: the first 160 participants of the ongoing ImmuneRACE study, and 1,254 subjects contributed by 6 global collaborators. Where available, HLA class I and class II types were obtained from metadata supplied by the sample provider rather than from assay-based typing. Deeply sampled blood TCRbeta repertoires from subjects exposed to, actively infected with, or recovered from COVID-19 were included in the dataset. The material from the prospective study consisted of cDNA or gDNA derived from T cells, B-cell-depleted T cells, or PBMCs. The investigation overall reported the following: Clinical and demographic metadata were provided uncurated, with the amount varying by source and participant.

Each collaborating institution followed its own protocols to collect whole blood in K2EDTA tubes. For TCRbeta analysis, collaborator samples were shipped as frozen whole blood, as isolated PBMCs, or as DNA extracted from either sample type. TCRbeta CDR3 regions were amplified from genomic DNA by means of the immunoSEQ Assay, a bias-controlled multiplex PCR. The published analysis was carried out like this. The number of nucleated cells in each sample was estimated from the amplification of reference gene primers within the assay. Sequence reads were collapsed and filtered to measure the absolute abundance of every unique TCRbeta CDR3 rearrangement. Productive Simpson clonality was computed per sample as the square root of Simpson's diversity index over productive rearrangements. TCRdb mirrors the immuneACCESS table, restricted to in-frame sequences. Some clones are absent from its copies; in checked studies, under half trace to an unresolved V gene, and the reason for the others is unknown. That table supplies the V and J calls and clone size; D and trimming were determined from the DNA. Within this sample are fewer than 150,000 clones, with around 80% of them counted one time only. The ten top clones hold over 5% of the sample.

Measured from the cysteine to the phenylalanine, the CDR3 is 12 residues long. The DNA shown is the 36-base CDR3, in frame from base 1. CDR1 and CDR2 are drawn from the germline V gene: SQVTM, ANQGSEA. A distance of 14 bases separates the germline ends of V and J, which lose 6 bases and 5 bases respectively. Concerning this clone itself: There is no known antigen for this receptor. Base-call qualities are not available, and no considerably larger clone is one nucleotide away.

The sequence was obtained from a human donor in a cohort sampled during active COVID-19. Sequenced sample: peripheral blood. The rearranged segments are TRBV29-1 and TRBJ2-7; the D region possibly corresponds to TRBD1 (6 bases align). The CDR3 protein is CSVGQGSDEQYF. The sequenced DNA: TGCAGCGTAGGGCAGGGGTCGGACGAGCAGTACTTC.